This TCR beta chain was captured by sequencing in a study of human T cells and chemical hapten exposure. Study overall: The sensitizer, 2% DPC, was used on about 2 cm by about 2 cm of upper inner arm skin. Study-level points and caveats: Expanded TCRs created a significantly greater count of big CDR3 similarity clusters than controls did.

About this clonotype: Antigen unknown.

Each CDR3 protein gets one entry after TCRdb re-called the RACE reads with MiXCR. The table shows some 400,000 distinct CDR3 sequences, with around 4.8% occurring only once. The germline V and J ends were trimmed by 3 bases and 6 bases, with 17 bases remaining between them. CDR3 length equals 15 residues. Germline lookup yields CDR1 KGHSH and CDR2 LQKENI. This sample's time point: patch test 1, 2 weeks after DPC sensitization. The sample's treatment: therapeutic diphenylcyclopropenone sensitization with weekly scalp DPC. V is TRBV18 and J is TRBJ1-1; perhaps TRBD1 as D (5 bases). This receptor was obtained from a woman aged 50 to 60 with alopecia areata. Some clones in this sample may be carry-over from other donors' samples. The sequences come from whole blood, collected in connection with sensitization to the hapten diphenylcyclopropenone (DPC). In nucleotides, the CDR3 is TGTGCCAGCTCACCCGAGACAGCCGGCGACCCTGAAGCTTTCTTT. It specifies CASSPETAGDPEAFF.